This TCR beta chain was obtained from a study of CD8+ T cells in alopecia areata. This clone was seen repeatedly, ten times or more. Gene labels here are mouse ones. The read stops 4 residues short of the end of the CDR3; the missing end is completed from the germline J gene. V dropped 2 bases and J dropped 4; count of bases not matched to a gene: 4. CDR3 length: 15 amino acids. Per germline, CDR1 MNHDT and CDR2 YYDKIL. A panel of CD4, CD8alpha, NKG2D, NKG2ACE and other markers served to sort pooled cutaneous lymph node cells. Reverse transcribed after extraction, RNA yielded cDNA as the sequencing template. Generated by immunoSEQ multiplex PCR, the TCRdb table keeps only in-frame clones and is missing some. The data show under 350,000 clones, with none appearing a single time.

Input material: CD4+ T cells sorted from a lymph node. This TCR derives from a C3H/HeJ mouse with alopecia areata. Mouse strain MHC haplotype: H2-k. The chain uses TRBV17 and TRBJ2-1, with 8 bases aligning to TRBD2. CDR3 sequence reads: CASSRSGGMYAEQFF. The part of the CDR3 DNA that was read is TGTGCTAGCAGTAGATCTGGGGGGATGTATGCT.